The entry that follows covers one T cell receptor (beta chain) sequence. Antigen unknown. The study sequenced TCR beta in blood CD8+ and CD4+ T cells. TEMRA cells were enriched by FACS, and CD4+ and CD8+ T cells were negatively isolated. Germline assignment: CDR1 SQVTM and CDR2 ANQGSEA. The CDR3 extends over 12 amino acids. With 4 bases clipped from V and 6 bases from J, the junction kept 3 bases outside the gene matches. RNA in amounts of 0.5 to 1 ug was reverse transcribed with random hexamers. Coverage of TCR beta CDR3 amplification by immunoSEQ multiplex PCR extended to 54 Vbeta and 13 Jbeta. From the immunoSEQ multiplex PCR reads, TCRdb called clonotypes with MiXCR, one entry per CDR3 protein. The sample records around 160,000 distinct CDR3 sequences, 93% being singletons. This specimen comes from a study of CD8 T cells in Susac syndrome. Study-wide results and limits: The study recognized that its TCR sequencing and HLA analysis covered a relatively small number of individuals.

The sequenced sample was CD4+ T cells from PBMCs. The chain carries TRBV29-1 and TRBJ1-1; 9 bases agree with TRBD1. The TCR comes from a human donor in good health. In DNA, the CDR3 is TGCAGCGTTGCCACAGGGGGCTCTGAAGCTTTCTTT. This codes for CSVATGGSEAFF.